The entry below describes one TCR beta chain. Unmatched junction bases numbered 18, after V lost 0 bases and J lost 1 base. The CDR3 has 21 residues. These data are taken from a study of blood T cell repertoires in COVID-19. Generated by immunoSEQ multiplex PCR, the TCRdb table keeps only in-frame clones and is missing some. The repertoire holds more than 150,000 clones, with roughly 87% as singletons. This sequence joins TRBV23-1 and TRBJ1-1; the match to TRBD1 covers 9 bases. TRBV23-1 is an ORF, with its function uncertain. This clonotype was sampled from a woman aged 45-60 years who had recovered from COVID-19. Input material: PBMCs or T cells enriched from blood (not recorded which). The CDR3 protein is CASSQSLPGQGRTARNTEAFF. CDR3 coding DNA: TGCGCCAGCAGTCAATCACTCCCGGGACAGGGACGTACCGCGAGGAACACTGAAGCTTTCTTT.